This TCR beta chain was recorded in a study of technical replicates of blood from a handful of donors. Method: immunoSEQ multiplex PCR; TCRdb's copy keeps in-frame clones and lacks some. The sample has about 80,000 clones; approximately 97% are singletons. Germline loops: CDR1 MNHNS, CDR2 SASEGT. V lost 2 bases, J lost 11 bases, and 12 bases lay in between. CDR3 length: 12 residues. The J gene is TRBJ1-1, the V gene TRBV6-1, with D possibly matching TRBD1 (6 bases). The receptor comes from a human donor in good health. Material for sequencing was T cells isolated from PBMCs. CDR3 bases: TGTGCCAGCAGTGAATCAGGGGCGGGCGCTTTCTTT. Translated, it gives CASSESGAGAFF.